This T cell receptor beta chain was sequenced for a study of T cells in Graves' hyperthyroidism and ophthalmopathy. Study observations and caveats: Before onset, by a median of around six months, the model predicted ophthalmopathy. Appearing also in blood were most of the thyroid clonotypes expanded above 0.001.

The CDR3 has 14 residues. Trimming cost V 6 bases and J 10 bases, with 16 bases left between them. The germline V gene encodes CDR1 SGHTA and CDR2 FQGTGA. RNA transcripts served as the template for amplifying TCR beta CDR3 regions. HTBI primers were the set used in a first-round RT-PCR of the TCR CDR3. MiXCR, run by TCRdb on the multiplex PCR reads, gives a single entry per CDR3 protein. The table records around 760,000 distinct CDR3 sequences, 30% to 40% of them present only once. As for this clonotype: Its antigen is not identified.

Out of approximately 10 ml of fresh peripheral blood came the PBMCs. The rearrangement links TRBV7-3 to TRBJ1-6, with D unresolved. The receptor's source is a woman aged 40-49 years with Graves' hyperthyroidism. Sequencing was performed on blood. The CDR3 DNA is TGTGCCAGCAGTTTTACTGGCGGGGAGTCACCCCTCCACTTT. This translates into CASSFTGGESPLHF.